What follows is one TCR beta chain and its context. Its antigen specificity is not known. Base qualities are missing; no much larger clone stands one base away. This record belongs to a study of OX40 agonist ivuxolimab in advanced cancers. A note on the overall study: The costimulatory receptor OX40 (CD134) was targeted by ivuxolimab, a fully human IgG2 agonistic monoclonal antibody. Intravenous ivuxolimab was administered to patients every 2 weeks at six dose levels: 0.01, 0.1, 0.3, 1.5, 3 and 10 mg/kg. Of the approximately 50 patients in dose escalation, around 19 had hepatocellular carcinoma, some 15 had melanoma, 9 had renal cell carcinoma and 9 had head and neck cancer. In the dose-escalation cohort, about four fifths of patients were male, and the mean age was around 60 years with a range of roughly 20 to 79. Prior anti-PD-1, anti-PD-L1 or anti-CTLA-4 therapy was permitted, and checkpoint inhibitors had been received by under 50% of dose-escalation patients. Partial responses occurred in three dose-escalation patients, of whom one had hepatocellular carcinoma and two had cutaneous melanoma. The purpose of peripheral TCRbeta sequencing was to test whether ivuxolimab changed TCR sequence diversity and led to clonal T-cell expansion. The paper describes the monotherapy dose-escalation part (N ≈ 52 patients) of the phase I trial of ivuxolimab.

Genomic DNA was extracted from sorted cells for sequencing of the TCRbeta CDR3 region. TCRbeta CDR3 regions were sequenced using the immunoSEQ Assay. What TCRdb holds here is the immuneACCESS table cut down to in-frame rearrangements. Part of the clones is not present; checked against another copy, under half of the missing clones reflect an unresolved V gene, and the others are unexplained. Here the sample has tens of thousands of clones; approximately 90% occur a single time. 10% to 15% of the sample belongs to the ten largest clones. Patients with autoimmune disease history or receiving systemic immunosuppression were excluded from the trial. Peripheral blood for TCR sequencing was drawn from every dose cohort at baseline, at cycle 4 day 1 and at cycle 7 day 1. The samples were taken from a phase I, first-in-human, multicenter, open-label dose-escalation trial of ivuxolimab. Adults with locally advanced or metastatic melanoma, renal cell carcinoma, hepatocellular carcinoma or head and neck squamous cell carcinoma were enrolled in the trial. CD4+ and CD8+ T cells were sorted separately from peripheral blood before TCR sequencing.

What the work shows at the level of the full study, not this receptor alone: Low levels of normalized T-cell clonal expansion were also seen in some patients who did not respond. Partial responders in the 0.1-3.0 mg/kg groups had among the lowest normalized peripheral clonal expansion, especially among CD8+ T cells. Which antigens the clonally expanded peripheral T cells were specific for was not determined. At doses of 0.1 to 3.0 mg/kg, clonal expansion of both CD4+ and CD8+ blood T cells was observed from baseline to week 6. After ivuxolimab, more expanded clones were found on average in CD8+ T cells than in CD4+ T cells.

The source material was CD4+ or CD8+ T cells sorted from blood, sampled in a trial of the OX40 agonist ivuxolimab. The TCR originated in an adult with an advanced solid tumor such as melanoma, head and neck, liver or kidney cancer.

The CDR3 sequence is CASSLNSGTTGELFF. The bases read TGCGCCAGCAGCCTAAATAGCGGCACCACCGGGGAGCTGTTTTTT. The chain was built from TRBV4-1 and TRBJ2-2; TRBD2 is a weak D gene call, 6 bases matching. Measured from the cysteine to the phenylalanine, the CDR3 is 15 residues long. Just CDR3 DNA is preserved here, 45 bases in frame from base 1. The germline V gene yields MGHRA for CDR1 and YSYEKL for CDR2. V lost 4 bases and J lost 4 bases; the stretch between them is 13 bases long.